These T cell receptor beta chains were read from a single sample in a study of T cell responses to AZD1222 COVID-19 vaccine. The assay was immunoSEQ multiplex PCR, and TCRdb's table has in-frame clones only and misses some. Of around 140,000 clones listed, roughly nine tenths are singletons. The sample consisted of peripheral blood, taken on day 0 of AZD1222 vaccination. The receptors were gathered from an adult in good health. The CDR3 runs from the conserved cysteine through the conserved F or W. Each record gives: D gene, J gene, V gene, clone size, CDR3 protein, CDR3 DNA. The D gene is left open where the match is weak. The size entry is marked missing in some rows and otherwise reads once, few, many or a size class.

d_call: -
j_call: TRBJ1-1
v_call: TRBV4-3
clone_size: -
cdr3_aa: CASSQDQDTEAFF
cdr3_nt: TGCGCCAGCAGCCAAGATCAGGACACTGAAGCTTTCTTT

d_call: TRBD2
j_call: TRBJ2-3
v_call: TRBV7-2
clone_size: few
cdr3_aa: CASSWGVAGGPTDTQYF
cdr3_nt: TGTGCCAGCAGCTGGGGGGTTGCGGGAGGGCCCACAGATACGCAGTATTTT

d_call: -
j_call: TRBJ1-1
v_call: TRBV28
clone_size: -
cdr3_aa: CASSFRNEAFF
cdr3_nt: TGTGCCAGCAGTTTTCGCAATGAAGCTTTCTTT

d_call: TRBD2
j_call: TRBJ2-7
v_call: TRBV5-1
clone_size: -
cdr3_aa: CASSSGTSRSYEQYF
cdr3_nt: TGCGCCAGCAGCTCGGGGACTAGCCGTTCCTACGAGCAGTACTTC

d_call: -
j_call: TRBJ1-1
v_call: TRBV12-3/TRBV12-4
clone_size: -
cdr3_aa: CASTWAEGSEAFF
cdr3_nt: TGTGCCAGCACCTGGGCGGAAGGGTCTGAGGCTTTCTTT

d_call: TRBD2
j_call: TRBJ2-1
v_call: TRBV5-1
clone_size: -
cdr3_aa: CASSLGSSGSGGQFF
cdr3_nt: TGCGCCAGCAGCTTGGGGTCTAGCGGGAGCGGGGGCCAGTTCTTC

d_call: TRBD1
j_call: TRBJ1-2
v_call: TRBV5-5
clone_size: -
cdr3_aa: CASRPGTGADYGYTF
cdr3_nt: TGTGCCAGCAGACCCGGGACAGGGGCCGACTATGGCTACACCTTC

d_call: TRBD1
j_call: TRBJ1-1
v_call: TRBV5-8
clone_size: -
cdr3_aa: CASSFVFRGTEAFF
cdr3_nt: TGTGCCAGCAGCTTCGTTTTCAGGGGGACTGAAGCTTTCTTT

d_call: -
j_call: TRBJ2-3
v_call: TRBV24-1
clone_size: -
cdr3_aa: CATSDSWAGKGTQYF
cdr3_nt: TGTGCCACCAGTGATTCTTGGGCAGGGAAGGGTACGCAGTATTTT

d_call: -
j_call: TRBJ1-2
v_call: TRBV9
clone_size: once
cdr3_aa: CASSDNRANYGYTF
cdr3_nt: TGTGCCAGCAGCGACAACAGGGCAAACTATGGCTACACCTTC

d_call: TRBD2
j_call: TRBJ2-5
v_call: TRBV29-1
clone_size: -
cdr3_aa: CSVAGGFKETQYF
cdr3_nt: TGCAGCGTTGCGGGAGGATTTAAAGAGACCCAGTACTTC

d_call: -
j_call: TRBJ1-4
v_call: TRBV10-3
clone_size: -
cdr3_aa: CAISRGSTNEKLFF
cdr3_nt: TGTGCCATCAGTCGAGGTTCAACTAATGAAAAACTGTTTTTT

d_call: -
j_call: TRBJ1-1
v_call: TRBV3-1/TRBV3-2
clone_size: -
cdr3_aa: CASSLSGTPNTEAFF
cdr3_nt: TGTGCCAGCAGCTTATCCGGGACACCGAACACTGAAGCTTTCTTT

d_call: TRBD2
j_call: TRBJ2-1
v_call: TRBV7-8
clone_size: few
cdr3_aa: CASSLSLGLDAYNEQFF
cdr3_nt: TGTGCCAGCAGCTTAAGCTTAGGACTAGACGCATACAATGAGCAGTTCTTC

d_call: -
j_call: TRBJ1-2
v_call: TRBV5-4
clone_size: once
cdr3_aa: CASSPDSLIYYGYTF
cdr3_nt: TGTGCCAGCAGCCCGGACAGTCTTATATACTATGGCTACACCTTC

d_call: -
j_call: TRBJ1-2
v_call: TRBV5-8
clone_size: -
cdr3_aa: CASSLTLRDPGRYGYTF
cdr3_nt: TGTGCCAGCAGCTTGACCCTCCGGGATCCGGGGCGCTATGGCTACACCTTC

d_call: -
j_call: TRBJ1-5
v_call: TRBV6-1
clone_size: -
cdr3_aa: CASSERGNSQPQHF
cdr3_nt: TGTGCCAGCAGTGAAAGGGGGAACTCCCAGCCCCAGCATTTT

d_call: -
j_call: TRBJ2-7
v_call: TRBV24-1
clone_size: once
cdr3_aa: CATSENRGEQYF
cdr3_nt: TGTGCCACCAGTGAAAACCGAGGCGAGCAGTACTTC

d_call: TRBD2
j_call: TRBJ2-1
v_call: TRBV7-3
clone_size: once
cdr3_aa: CASSLAASGRAFEQFF
cdr3_nt: TGTGCCAGCAGCTTAGCCGCTAGCGGGAGGGCGTTTGAGCAGTTCTTC

d_call: TRBD2
j_call: TRBJ2-5
v_call: TRBV10-3
clone_size: once
cdr3_aa: CAISEGVLAGHQETQYF
cdr3_nt: TGTGCCATCAGTGAGGGGGTCCTAGCGGGACACCAAGAGACCCAGTACTTC

d_call: -
j_call: TRBJ2-2
v_call: TRBV7-9
clone_size: -
cdr3_aa: CASSFYPNAGELFF
cdr3_nt: TGTGCCAGCAGCTTTTATCCGAACGCCGGGGAGCTGTTTTTT

d_call: -
j_call: TRBJ2-2
v_call: TRBV2
clone_size: -
cdr3_aa: CASTRDQAGELFF
cdr3_nt: TGTGCCAGCACACGGGACCAAGCCGGGGAGCTGTTTTTT

d_call: -
j_call: TRBJ1-1
v_call: TRBV6-5
clone_size: -
cdr3_aa: CASSASGTMNTEAFF
cdr3_nt: TGTGCCAGCAGCGCCTCCGGGACAATGAACACTGAAGCTTTCTTT

d_call: TRBD1
j_call: TRBJ1-1
v_call: TRBV28
clone_size: -
cdr3_aa: CASRDLDRANTEAFF
cdr3_nt: TGTGCCAGCAGAGACCTTGACAGGGCGAACACTGAAGCTTTCTTT

d_call: -
j_call: TRBJ1-1
v_call: TRBV5-1
clone_size: -
cdr3_aa: CASSPWGATEAFF
cdr3_nt: TGCGCCAGCAGCCCTTGGGGGGCCACTGAAGCTTTCTTT

d_call: -
j_call: TRBJ2-3
v_call: TRBV11-2
clone_size: few
cdr3_aa: CASSDPRDWGRGDTQYF
cdr3_nt: TGTGCCAGCAGCGACCCGCGAGACTGGGGCCGTGGAGATACGCAGTATTTT

d_call: -
j_call: TRBJ1-1
v_call: TRBV25-1
clone_size: -
cdr3_aa: CASRETYKGGNTEAFF
cdr3_nt: TGTGCCAGCAGGGAAACCTACAAGGGGGGGAACACTGAAGCTTTCTTT

d_call: TRBD1
j_call: TRBJ1-5
v_call: TRBV7-2
clone_size: once
cdr3_aa: CASTWTGGSQPQHF
cdr3_nt: TGTGCCAGCACCTGGACAGGGGGCTCTCAGCCCCAGCATTTT

d_call: -
j_call: TRBJ1-1
v_call: TRBV28
clone_size: once
cdr3_aa: CASSLLHGEAFF
cdr3_nt: TGTGCCAGCAGTTTACTTCACGGTGAAGCTTTCTTT

d_call: TRBD1
j_call: TRBJ2-7
v_call: TRBV7-2
clone_size: -
cdr3_aa: CASSLQGTGDEQYF
cdr3_nt: TGTGCCAGCAGCTTACAAGGGACAGGCGACGAGCAGTACTTC

d_call: -
j_call: TRBJ1-2
v_call: TRBV7-9
clone_size: -
cdr3_aa: CASSSGPSYGYTF
cdr3_nt: TGTGCCAGCAGCTCGGGACCCTCTTATGGCTACACCTTC

d_call: -
j_call: TRBJ1-4
v_call: TRBV18
clone_size: few
cdr3_aa: CASRRDEREKLFF
cdr3_nt: TGTGCCAGCCGCCGGGACGAACGGGAAAAACTGTTTTTT

d_call: -
j_call: TRBJ1-4
v_call: TRBV5-1
clone_size: -
cdr3_aa: CASSVSFNEKLFF
cdr3_nt: TGCGCCAGCAGCGTGTCCTTCAATGAAAAACTGTTTTTT

d_call: -
j_call: TRBJ2-2
v_call: TRBV11-3
clone_size: -
cdr3_aa: CASRLATANTGELFF
cdr3_nt: TGTGCCAGCCGTCTAGCGACCGCGAACACCGGGGAGCTGTTTTTT

d_call: -
j_call: TRBJ2-1
v_call: TRBV28
clone_size: -
cdr3_aa: CASVPGVPYNEQFF
cdr3_nt: TGTGCCAGCGTACCCGGGGTACCCTACAATGAGCAGTTCTTC

d_call: -
j_call: TRBJ1-6
v_call: TRBV7-8
clone_size: once
cdr3_aa: CASSLLEGSYNSPLHF
cdr3_nt: TGTGCCAGCAGCTTACTGGAGGGCTCCTATAATTCACCCCTCCACTTT

d_call: -
j_call: TRBJ1-5
v_call: TRBV2
clone_size: -
cdr3_aa: CASSSDSLNQPQHF
cdr3_nt: TGTGCCAGCAGTTCAGACAGTCTAAATCAGCCCCAGCATTTT

d_call: TRBD2
j_call: TRBJ2-1
v_call: TRBV27
clone_size: -
cdr3_aa: CATSGLAGYYNEQFF
cdr3_nt: TGTGCCACCTCGGGGCTAGCGGGATATTACAATGAGCAGTTCTTC

d_call: -
j_call: TRBJ1-2
v_call: TRBV18
clone_size: -
cdr3_aa: CASSPPGLQGSNYGYTF
cdr3_nt: TGTGCCAGCTCACCACCCGGCCTCCAGGGCTCAAACTATGGCTACACCTTC

d_call: TRBD2
j_call: TRBJ2-7
v_call: TRBV20-1
clone_size: -
cdr3_aa: CSASAGVSTYEQYF
cdr3_nt: TGCAGTGCTAGTGCGGGAGTTTCAACCTACGAGCAGTACTTC

d_call: -
j_call: TRBJ1-2
v_call: TRBV28
clone_size: -
cdr3_aa: CASSYPEGTIRGGYTF
cdr3_nt: TGTGCCAGCAGTTACCCGGAGGGGACAATCAGGGGTGGCTACACCTTC

d_call: -
j_call: TRBJ2-3
v_call: TRBV2
clone_size: -
cdr3_aa: CASNRAYARDTQYF
cdr3_nt: TGTGCCAGCAATAGGGCGTACGCACGAGATACGCAGTATTTT

d_call: TRBD2
j_call: TRBJ2-3
v_call: TRBV20-1
clone_size: -
cdr3_aa: CSASVLAGASTDTQYF
cdr3_nt: TGCAGTGCTAGTGTACTAGCGGGGGCTAGCACAGATACGCAGTATTTT

d_call: TRBD1
j_call: TRBJ1-5
v_call: TRBV6-5
clone_size: -
cdr3_aa: CASSRKSQGEPQHF
cdr3_nt: TGTGCCAGCAGTAGGAAATCACAGGGGGAGCCCCAGCATTTT

d_call: TRBD2
j_call: TRBJ2-7
v_call: TRBV3-1/TRBV3-2
clone_size: -
cdr3_aa: CASSQGDYPVLCF
cdr3_nt: TGTGCCAGCAGCCAGGGGGACTACCCAGTTTTGTGTTTC

d_call: -
j_call: TRBJ2-2
v_call: TRBV18
clone_size: -
cdr3_aa: CASSPYTGMTGELFF
cdr3_nt: TGTGCCAGCTCACCGTATACAGGGATGACCGGGGAGCTGTTTTTT

d_call: TRBD2
j_call: TRBJ2-3
v_call: TRBV18
clone_size: once
cdr3_aa: CASSPPGVLAGGGTDTQYF
cdr3_nt: TGTGCCAGCTCGCCCCCGGGAGTACTAGCGGGAGGTGGCACAGATACGCAGTATTTT

d_call: TRBD1
j_call: TRBJ1-2
v_call: TRBV19
clone_size: -
cdr3_aa: CASTATGSYGYTF
cdr3_nt: TGTGCCAGTACCGCGACAGGGTCCTATGGCTACACCTTC

d_call: -
j_call: TRBJ2-5
v_call: TRBV6-2/TRBV6-3
clone_size: -
cdr3_aa: CASSYSPQGGQETQYF
cdr3_nt: TGTGCCAGCAGTTACTCTCCCCAAGGAGGCCAAGAGACCCAGTACTTC

d_call: TRBD2
j_call: TRBJ2-1
v_call: TRBV4-1
clone_size: -
cdr3_aa: CASSRRTSGSGNEQFF
cdr3_nt: TGCGCCAGCAGCCGACGGACTAGCGGGAGTGGTAATGAGCAGTTCTTC

d_call: TRBD1
j_call: TRBJ1-1
v_call: TRBV6-2/TRBV6-3
clone_size: -
cdr3_aa: CASSSTTGPPAEAFF
cdr3_nt: TGTGCCAGCAGTTCCACGACAGGGCCCCCGGCTGAAGCTTTCTTT

d_call: -
j_call: TRBJ2-7
v_call: TRBV9
clone_size: -
cdr3_aa: CASSVAGASLEQYF
cdr3_nt: TGTGCCAGCAGCGTAGCGGGAGCTTCCCTCGAGCAGTACTTC

d_call: -
j_call: TRBJ2-5
v_call: TRBV10-1
clone_size: once
cdr3_aa: CASSESTLGGTQYF
cdr3_nt: TGCGCCAGCAGTGAGTCGACTCTGGGGGGGACCCAGTACTTC

d_call: TRBD2
j_call: TRBJ2-2
v_call: TRBV30
clone_size: -
cdr3_aa: CAWREAGGTVGELFF
cdr3_nt: TGTGCCTGGAGGGAAGCGGGAGGAACGGTCGGGGAGCTGTTTTTT

d_call: -
j_call: TRBJ1-3
v_call: TRBV6-5
clone_size: -
cdr3_aa: CASSLDRAARNTIYF
cdr3_nt: TGTGCCAGCAGCCTCGACAGAGCGGCCCGAAACACCATATATTTT

d_call: TRBD1
j_call: TRBJ2-3
v_call: TRBV18
clone_size: -
cdr3_aa: CASSLVGGAGTDTQYF
cdr3_nt: TGTGCCAGCTCACTTGTAGGGGGCGCGGGCACAGATACGCAGTATTTT